This is a list of T cell receptor beta chains from one sample in a study of shared clonotypes between healthy human individuals. Profiling relied on immunoSEQ multiplex PCR, and the TCRdb table lists in-frame clones only, not all of them. The data hold a few million clones, with around nine tenths observed a single time. The material sequenced was naive CD4+ T cells sorted from blood. These receptors came from a man aged 18 to 29 in good health. The CDR3 runs from the conserved cysteine through the conserved F or W. A D gene is named only where the DNA matches it firmly. Expanded clones are given a class, and other clones once, few, many or no size at all.

v_gene	j_gene	abundance	d_gene	CDR3nt	CDR3aa
TRBV5-5	TRBJ1-3	-	-	TGTGCCAGCAGATCGGACTTATCCCTTTCTGGAAACACCATATATTTT	CASRSDLSLSGNTIYF
TRBV6-1	TRBJ2-7	-	-	TGTGCCAGCAGTGAACAGGGTTTCGAGCAGTACTTC	CASSEQGFEQYF
TRBV2	TRBJ2-2	-	-	TGTGCCAGCAAAAGTGGCGGAGGCGCCGGGGAGCTGTTTTTT	CASKSGGGAGELFF
TRBV19	TRBJ2-7	-	TRBD1	TGTGCCAGTAGTACCCCAGGGGGCTCCTACGAGCAGTACTTC	CASSTPGGSYEQYF
TRBV18	TRBJ2-3	-	-	TGTGCCAGCTCACAGTTGTTCGATACGCAGTATTTT	CASSQLFDTQYF
TRBV15	TRBJ2-1	-	TRBD2	TGTGCCACCAGCAGAGATCTGCCTACGACTAGCGGGAGGTACAATGAGCAGTTCTTC	CATSRDLPTTSGRYNEQFF
TRBV7-2	TRBJ2-7	-	TRBD2	TGTGCCAGCAGCGTAAGCGGGAGCGGCGAGCAGTACTTC	CASSVSGSGEQYF
TRBV19	TRBJ2-1	-	-	TGTGCCAGTAGTCCCCTGGTGTGGCTAGCCTCCTACAATGAGCAGTTCTTC	CASSPLVWLASYNEQFF
TRBV7-2	TRBJ2-7	-	TRBD2	TGTGCCAGCAGCTCCGGGACTAGCGGAGCCTACGAGCAGTACTTC	CASSSGTSGAYEQYF
TRBV2	TRBJ2-7	-	-	TGTGCCAGCAGGTATTACAACCAGCGATCCGAGCAGTACTTC	CASRYYNQRSEQYF
TRBV10-1	TRBJ1-1	few	-	TGCGCCAGCAGGGAGGGGGTGAACACTGAAGCTTTCTTT	CASREGVNTEAFF
TRBV7-9	TRBJ2-3	-	TRBD2	TGTGCCAGCAGCCAACCGGAGGCGGGGGCAGATACGCAGTATTTT	CASSQPEAGADTQYF
TRBV7-9	TRBJ2-5	-	TRBD2	TGTGCCAGCAGCCCCCGGTGGAGCGGGAGGGAGACCCAGTACTTC	CASSPRWSGRETQYF
TRBV2	TRBJ2-7	-	-	TGTGCCAGCATTACCTTGGTTGTAACCTACGAGCAGTACTTC	CASITLVVTYEQYF
TRBV14	TRBJ2-3	-	-	TGTGCCAGCAGCCCGAGAGAACCGGGATTAAAAGATACGCAGTATTTT	CASSPREPGLKDTQYF
TRBV29-1	TRBJ1-2	-	-	TGCAGCGTTGAAGATCTAGGAGGACAGTCAAACTATGGCTACACCTTC	CSVEDLGGQSNYGYTF
TRBV30	TRBJ1-5	few	-	TGTGCCTGGAGCCCACAGGGTGGCAATCAGCCCCAGCATTTT	CAWSPQGGNQPQHF
TRBV5-6	TRBJ2-7	-	-	TGTGCCAGCAGACACCGGGACGGTTCCTACGAGCAGTACTTC	CASRHRDGSYEQYF
TRBV28	TRBJ2-5	-	TRBD2	TGTGCCAGCAGCTCCCGAGGGGCGGGGGGGCTAGAGACCCAGTACTTC	CASSSRGAGGLETQYF
TRBV5-5	TRBJ1-4	-	-	TGTGCCAGCAGCTTGGATGTAGGCTTAGGAGAAAAACTGTTTTTT	CASSLDVGLGEKLFF
TRBV7-2	TRBJ1-1	-	-	TGTGCCAGCAGCTTAGGGCAGGGGAGGGCTGAAGCTTTCTTT	CASSLGQGRAEAFF
TRBV7-2	TRBJ2-1	once	-	TGTGCCAGCAGCCCCCCCCTGGATGAGCAGTTCTTC	CASSPPLDEQFF
TRBV10-2	TRBJ2-1	-	-	TGCGCCAGCAGTGATGGGCGGAGGAGGCCATACAATGAGCAGTTCTTC	CASSDGRRRPYNEQFF
TRBV19	TRBJ1-6	-	-	TGTGCCACCGCTAGTTTTACGGGAAATAATTCACCCCTCCACTTT	CATASFTGNNSPLHF